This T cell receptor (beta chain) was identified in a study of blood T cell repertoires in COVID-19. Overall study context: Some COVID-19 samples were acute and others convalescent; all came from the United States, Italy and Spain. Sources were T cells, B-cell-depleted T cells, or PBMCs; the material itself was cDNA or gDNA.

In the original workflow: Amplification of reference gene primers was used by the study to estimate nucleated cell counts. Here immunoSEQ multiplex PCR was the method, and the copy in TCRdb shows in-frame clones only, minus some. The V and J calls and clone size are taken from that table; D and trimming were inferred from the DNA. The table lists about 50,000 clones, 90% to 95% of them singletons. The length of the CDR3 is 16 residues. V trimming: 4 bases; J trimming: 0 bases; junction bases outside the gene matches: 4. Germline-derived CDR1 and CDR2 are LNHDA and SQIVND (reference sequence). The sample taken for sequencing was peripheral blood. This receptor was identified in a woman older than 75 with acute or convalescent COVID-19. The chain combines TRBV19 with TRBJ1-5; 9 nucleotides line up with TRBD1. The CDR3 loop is CASSTGTGSSNQPQHF. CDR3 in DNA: TGTGCCAGTAGTACGGGGACAGGGAGTAGCAATCAGCCCCAGCATTTT. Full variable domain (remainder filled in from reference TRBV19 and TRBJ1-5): DGGITQSPKYLFRKEGQNVTLSCEQNLNHDAMYWYRQDPGQGLRLIYYSQIVNDFQKGDIAEGYSVSREKKESFPLTVTSAQKNPTAFYLCASSTGTGSSNQPQHFGDGTRLSIL.